The rows below give T cell receptor beta chains drawn from one sample of a study of molecular identifiers for immune sequencing clone quantification. TCRdb ran MiXCR on the PCR reads and lists one entry per CDR3 protein. The table lists roughly 65,000 distinct CDR3 sequences, less than 20% of them singletons. The source material was naive CD8+ T cells from blood, with Jurkat cell RNA spiked in. The receptor source for this set is a human donor in good health. Some libraries in this study had Jurkat cell RNA spiked in. CDR3s include the opening cysteine and the closing phenylalanine or tryptophan. D genes are given only for firm matches. A row's size may be missing; if present it is once, few, many or a size class.

d_gene,v_gene,j_gene,len,abundance,CDR3aa,CDR3nt
-,TRBV7-9,TRBJ1-1,15,many,CASSLSDYINTEAFF,TGTGCCAGCAGCTTATCGGACTATATTAACACTGAAGCTTTCTTT
-,TRBV11-2,TRBJ2-1,18,many,CASSLVAPLIFSYNEQFF,TGTGCCAGCAGCTTAGTGGCTCCCCTGATATTCTCCTACAATGAGCAGTTCTTC
-,TRBV5-3,TRBJ1-1,13,few,CAPPGRVNTEAFF,TGTGCCCCCCCCGGCAGGGTAAACACTGAAGCTTTCTTT
-,TRBV5-6,TRBJ2-1,12,-,CASSPSVYEQFF,TGTGCCAGCAGCCCTTCCGTCTATGAGCAGTTCTTC
-,TRBV4-1,TRBJ1-1,15,many,CASSQGLTELNEAFF,TGCGCCAGCAGCCAAGGTCTCACGGAGTTAAATGAAGCTTTCTTT
TRBD2,TRBV6-6,TRBJ2-1,15,many,CASSLAGVESHEQFF,TGTGCCAGCAGTTTAGCGGGAGTAGAGTCCCATGAGCAGTTCTTC
-,TRBV27,TRBJ1-5,14,few,CASSFGTPADMQHF,TGTGCCAGCAGTTTCGGGACTCCTGCAGATATGCAGCATTTT
-,TRBV12-3/TRBV12-4,TRBJ2-1,16,many,CASSSVAVSSYNEQFF,TGTGCCAGCAGTTCAGTAGCGGTGAGCTCCTACAATGAGCAGTTCTTC
-,TRBV5-4,TRBJ1-1,13,many,CASSLSSRTEAFF,TGTGCCAGCAGCTTAAGTTCGCGGACTGAAGCTTTCTTT
TRBD2,TRBV27,TRBJ2-5,14,few,CASRGGSGQETQYF,TGTGCCAGCAGAGGCGGGAGCGGGCAAGAGACCCAGTACTTC
-,TRBV6-6,TRBJ2-3,15,many,CASRQDLVGTDTQYF,TGTGCCAGCAGACAGGACCTAGTGGGCACAGATACGCAGTATTTT
TRBD1,TRBV11-1,TRBJ2-7,17,-,CASSLGRGQGIFYEQYF,TGTGCCAGCAGCTTAGGCCGCGGACAGGGCATATTTTACGAGCAGTACTTC
-,TRBV29-1,TRBJ2-3,19,many,CSVEPEWTTGLLWADTQYF,TGCAGCGTTGAACCTGAGTGGACCACTGGGCTCCTTTGGGCAGATACGCAGTATTTT